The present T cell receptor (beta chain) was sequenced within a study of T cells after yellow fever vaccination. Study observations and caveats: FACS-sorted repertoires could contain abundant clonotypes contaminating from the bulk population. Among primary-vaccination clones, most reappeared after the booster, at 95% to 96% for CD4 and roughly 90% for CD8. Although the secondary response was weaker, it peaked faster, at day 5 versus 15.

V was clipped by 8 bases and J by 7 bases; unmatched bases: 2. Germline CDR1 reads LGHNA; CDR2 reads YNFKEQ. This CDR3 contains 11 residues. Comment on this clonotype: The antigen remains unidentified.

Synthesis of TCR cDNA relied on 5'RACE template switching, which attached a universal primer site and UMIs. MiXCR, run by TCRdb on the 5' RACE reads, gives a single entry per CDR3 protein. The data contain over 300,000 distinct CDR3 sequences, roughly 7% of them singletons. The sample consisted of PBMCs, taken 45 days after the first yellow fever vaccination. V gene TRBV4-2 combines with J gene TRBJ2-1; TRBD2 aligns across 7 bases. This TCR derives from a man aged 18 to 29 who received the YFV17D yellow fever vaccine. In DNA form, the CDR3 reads TGTGCCAGCTTGGGGGGGAATGAGCAGTTCTTC. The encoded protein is CASLGGNEQFF.